This TCR beta chain was obtained from a study of T cells in Graves' hyperthyroidism and ophthalmopathy. J lost 2 bases, V lost 4 bases, and 13 bases had no gene match. This CDR3 has 17 amino acids. Germline V CDR1 and CDR2: SGHRS, YFSETQ. This clonotype appeared once. Amplification of TCR beta CDR3 regions was performed using RNA transcripts as template. First-round RT-PCR with HTBI primers amplified the TCR CDR3 region. TCRdb fed the multiplex PCR reads into MiXCR, producing one record per CDR3 protein. This sample has more than 500,000 distinct CDR3 sequences, with 14% to 15% found just once. V gene TRBV5-1 combines with J gene TRBJ2-5, with 8 bases aligning to TRBD2. The specimen sequenced was blood. This sequence was found in a woman aged 40 to 50 with Graves' ophthalmopathy. CDR3 region: CASSTVPGLVGQETQYF. CDR3 nucleotides: TGCGCCAGCAGCACCGTCCCGGGACTAGTGGGGCAAGAGACCCAGTACTTC. The variable domain in full, with the rest retrieved from reference TRBV5-1 and TRBJ2-5, is KAGVTQTPRYLIKTRGQQVTLSCSPISGHRSVSWYQQTPGQGLQFLFEYFSETQRNKGNFPGRFSGRQFSNSRSEMNVSTLELGDSALYLCASSTVPGLVGQETQYFGPGTRLLVL.